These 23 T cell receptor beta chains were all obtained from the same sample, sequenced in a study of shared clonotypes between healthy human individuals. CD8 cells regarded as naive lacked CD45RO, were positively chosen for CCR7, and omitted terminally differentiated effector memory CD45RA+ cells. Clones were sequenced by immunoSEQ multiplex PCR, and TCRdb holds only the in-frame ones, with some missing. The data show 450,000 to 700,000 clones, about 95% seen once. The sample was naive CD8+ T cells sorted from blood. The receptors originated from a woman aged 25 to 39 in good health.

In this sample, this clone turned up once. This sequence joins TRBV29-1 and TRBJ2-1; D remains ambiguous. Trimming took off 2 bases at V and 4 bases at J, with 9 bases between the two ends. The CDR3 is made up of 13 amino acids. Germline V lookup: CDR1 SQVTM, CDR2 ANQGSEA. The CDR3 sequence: CSVETVGYNEQFF. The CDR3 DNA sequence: TGCAGCGTTGAAACGGTCGGGTACAATGAGCAGTTCTTC.

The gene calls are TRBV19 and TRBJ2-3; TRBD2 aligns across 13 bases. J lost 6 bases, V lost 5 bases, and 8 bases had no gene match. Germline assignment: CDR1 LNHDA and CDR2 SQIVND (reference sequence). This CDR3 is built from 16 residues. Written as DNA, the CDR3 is TGTGCCAGTAGTGCACTAGCGGGAGGGGAGTGGGATACGCAGTATTTT. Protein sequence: CASSALAGGEWDTQYF.

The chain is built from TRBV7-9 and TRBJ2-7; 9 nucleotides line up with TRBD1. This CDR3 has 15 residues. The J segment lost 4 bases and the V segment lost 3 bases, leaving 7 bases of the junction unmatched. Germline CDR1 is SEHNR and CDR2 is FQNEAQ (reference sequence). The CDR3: CASSFQTGQGYEQYF. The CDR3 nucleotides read TGTGCCAGCAGCTTTCAAACGGGACAGGGTTACGAGCAGTACTTC.

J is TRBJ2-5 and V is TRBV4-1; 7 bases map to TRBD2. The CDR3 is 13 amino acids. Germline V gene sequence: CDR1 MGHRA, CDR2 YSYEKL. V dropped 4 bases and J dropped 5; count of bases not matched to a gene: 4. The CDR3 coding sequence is TGCGCCAGCAGCCCGCGGGAGTGGGAGACCCAGTACTTC. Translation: CASSPREWETQYF.

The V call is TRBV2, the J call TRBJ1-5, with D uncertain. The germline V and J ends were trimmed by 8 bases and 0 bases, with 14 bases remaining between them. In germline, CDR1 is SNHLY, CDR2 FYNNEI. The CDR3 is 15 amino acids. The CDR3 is CASDGGSYSNQPQHF. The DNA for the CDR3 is TGTGCCAGCGACGGTGGGAGTTATAGCAATCAGCCCCAGCATTTT.

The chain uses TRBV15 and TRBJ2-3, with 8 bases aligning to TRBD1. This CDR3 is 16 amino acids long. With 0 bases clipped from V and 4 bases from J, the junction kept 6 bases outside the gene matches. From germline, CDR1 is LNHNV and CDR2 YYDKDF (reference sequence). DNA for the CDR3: TGTGCCACCAGCAGAGATTTTGCAGGGGGCCCAGATACGCAGTATTTT. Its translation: CATSRDFAGGPDTQYF.

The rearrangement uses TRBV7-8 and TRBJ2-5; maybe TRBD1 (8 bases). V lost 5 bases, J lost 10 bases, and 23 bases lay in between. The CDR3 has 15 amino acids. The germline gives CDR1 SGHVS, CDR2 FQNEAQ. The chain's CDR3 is CASSPHRGGFKDQYF. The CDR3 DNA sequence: TGTGCCAGCAGCCCGCACAGGGGGGGTTTTAAGGACCAGTACTTC.

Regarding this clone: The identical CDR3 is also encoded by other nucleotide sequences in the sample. CDR3 region: CASSQTGYEQYF. The CDR3 DNA is TGCGCCAGCAGCCAGACAGGGTACGAGCAGTACTTC. V and J are TRBV4-1 and TRBJ2-7; 7 bases match TRBD1. The CDR3 extends over 12 amino acids. Per the germline V gene, CDR1 is MGHRA and CDR2 is YSYEKL. Trimming removed 3 bases from V and 4 bases from J; junction bases left unmatched: 0.

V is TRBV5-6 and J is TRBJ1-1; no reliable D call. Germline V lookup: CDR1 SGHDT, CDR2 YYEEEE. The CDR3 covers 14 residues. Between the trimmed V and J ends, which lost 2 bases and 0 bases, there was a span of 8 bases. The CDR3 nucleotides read TGTGCCAGCAGCTTATCATTTGTGAACACTGAAGCTTTCTTT. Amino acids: CASSLSFVNTEAFF.

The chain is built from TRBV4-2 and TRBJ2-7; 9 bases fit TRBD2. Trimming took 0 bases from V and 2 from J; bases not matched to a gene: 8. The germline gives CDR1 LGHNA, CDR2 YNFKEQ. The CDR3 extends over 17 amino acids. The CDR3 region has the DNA TGTGCCAGCAGCCAAGATGTTCGAGCGGGAGGAACCTACGAGCAGTACTTC. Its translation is CASSQDVRAGGTYEQYF.

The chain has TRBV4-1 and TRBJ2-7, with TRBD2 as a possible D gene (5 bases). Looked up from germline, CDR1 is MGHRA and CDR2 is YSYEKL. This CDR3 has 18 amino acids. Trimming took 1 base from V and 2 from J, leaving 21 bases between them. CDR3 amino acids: CASSQVPLLARDAYEQYF. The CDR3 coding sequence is TGCGCCAGCAGCCAAGTTCCCCTTTTAGCGAGGGATGCCTACGAGCAGTACTTC.

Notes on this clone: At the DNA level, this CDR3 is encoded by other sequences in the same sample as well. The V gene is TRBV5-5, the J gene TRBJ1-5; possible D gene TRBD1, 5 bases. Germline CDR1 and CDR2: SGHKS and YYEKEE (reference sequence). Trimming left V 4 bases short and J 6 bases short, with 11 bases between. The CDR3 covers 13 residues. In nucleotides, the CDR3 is TGTGCCAGCAGCCTGGGGGGAACTCAGCCCCAGCATTTT. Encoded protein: CASSLGGTQPQHF.

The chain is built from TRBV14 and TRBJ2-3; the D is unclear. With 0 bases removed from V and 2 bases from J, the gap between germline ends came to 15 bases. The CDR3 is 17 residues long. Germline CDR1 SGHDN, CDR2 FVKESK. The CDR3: CASSQDPPRIDTDTQYF. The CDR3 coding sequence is TGTGCCAGCAGCCAAGATCCCCCCCGCATTGACACAGATACGCAGTATTTT.

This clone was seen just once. For the CDR3, the DNA is TGTGCCAGCAGCAACACAGGTGAAGGCTACGAGCAGTACTTC. It encodes CASSNTGEGYEQYF. This chain links TRBV7-9 with TRBJ2-7, with D perhaps matching TRBD1 (5 bases). The germline V gene encodes CDR1 SEHNR and CDR2 FQNEAQ (reference sequence). Between the trimmed V and J ends, which lost 5 bases and 3 bases, there was a span of 14 bases. This CDR3 has 14 amino acids. Full variable domain (rest looked up from reference TRBV7-9 and TRBJ2-7): DTGVSQNPRHKITKRGQNVTFRCDPISEHNRLYWYRQTLGQGPEFLTYFQNEAQLEKSRLLSDRFSAERPKGSFSTLEIQRTEQGDSAMYLCASSNTGEGYEQYFGPGTRLTVT.

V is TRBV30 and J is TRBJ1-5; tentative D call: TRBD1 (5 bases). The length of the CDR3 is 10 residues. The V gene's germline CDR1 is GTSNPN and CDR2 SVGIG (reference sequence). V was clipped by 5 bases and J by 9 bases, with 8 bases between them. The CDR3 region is CAWPRAPQHF. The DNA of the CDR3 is TGTGCCTGGCCCAGGGCGCCCCAGCATTTT. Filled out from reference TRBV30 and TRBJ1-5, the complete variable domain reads SQTIHQWPATLVQPVGSPLSLECTVEGTSNPNLYWYRQAAGRGLQLLFYSVGIGQISSEVPQNLSASRPQDRQFILSSKKLLLSDSGFYLCAWPRAPQHFGDGTRLSIL.

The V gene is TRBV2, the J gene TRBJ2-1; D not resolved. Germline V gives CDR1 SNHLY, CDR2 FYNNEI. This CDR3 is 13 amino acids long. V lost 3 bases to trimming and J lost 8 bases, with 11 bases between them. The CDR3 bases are TGTGCCAGCAGTGACAGCCCCCGCGATGAGCAGTTCTTC. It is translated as CASSDSPRDEQFF.

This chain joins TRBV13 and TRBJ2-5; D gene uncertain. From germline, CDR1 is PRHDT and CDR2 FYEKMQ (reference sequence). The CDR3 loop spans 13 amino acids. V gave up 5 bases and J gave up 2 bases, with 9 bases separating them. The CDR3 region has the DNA TGTGCCAGCAGCCTACTGGGTCAAGAGACCCAGTACTTC. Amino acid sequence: CASSLLGQETQYF.

The CDR3 here is CASIRLYEQYF. The CDR3 coding sequence is TGTGCCAGCATCAGACTTTACGAGCAGTACTTC. The chain couples TRBV6-4 to TRBJ2-7; D is unresolved. The CDR3 runs 11 residues. Germline CDR1 and CDR2: MRHNA and SNTAGT. The V and J ends lost 7 bases and 4 bases respectively, with 8 bases between them.

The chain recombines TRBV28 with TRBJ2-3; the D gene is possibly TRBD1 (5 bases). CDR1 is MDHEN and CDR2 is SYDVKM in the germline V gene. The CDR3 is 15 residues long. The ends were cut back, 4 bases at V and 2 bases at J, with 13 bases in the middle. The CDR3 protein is CASSWGTTTTDTQYF. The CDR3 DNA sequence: TGTGCCAGCAGTTGGGGCACAACCACCACAGATACGCAGTATTTT.

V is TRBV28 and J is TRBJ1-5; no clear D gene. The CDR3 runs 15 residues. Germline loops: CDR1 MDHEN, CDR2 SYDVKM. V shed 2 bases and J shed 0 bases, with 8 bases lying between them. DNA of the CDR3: TGTGCCAGCAGTTTACAGGAATATAGCAATCAGCCCCAGCATTTT. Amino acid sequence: CASSLQEYSNQPQHF.

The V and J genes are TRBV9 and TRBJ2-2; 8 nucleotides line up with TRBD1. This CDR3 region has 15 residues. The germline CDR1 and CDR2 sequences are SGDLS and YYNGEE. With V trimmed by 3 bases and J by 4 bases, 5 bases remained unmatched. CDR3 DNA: TGTGCCAGCAGCGGGGGGACAGGCATCACCGGGGAGCTGTTTTTT. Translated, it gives CASSGGTGITGELFF.

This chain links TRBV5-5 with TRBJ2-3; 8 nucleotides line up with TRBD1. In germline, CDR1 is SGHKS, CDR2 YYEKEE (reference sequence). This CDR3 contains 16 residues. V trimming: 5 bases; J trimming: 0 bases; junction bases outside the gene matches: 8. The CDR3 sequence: CASSNPGTGSTDTQYF. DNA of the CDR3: TGTGCCAGCAGTAACCCCGGGACAGGCAGCACAGATACGCAGTATTTT.

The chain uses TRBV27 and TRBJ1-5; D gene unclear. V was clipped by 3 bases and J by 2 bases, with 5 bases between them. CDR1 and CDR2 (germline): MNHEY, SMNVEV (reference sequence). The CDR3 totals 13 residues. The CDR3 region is CASSFNGNQPQHF. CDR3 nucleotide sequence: TGTGCCAGCAGTTTCAACGGCAATCAGCCCCAGCATTTT.